This TCR beta chain stems from a study of T cell repertoires in cytomegalovirus infection. Findings of the study overall: It was HLA-C-restricted CMV-specific TCR beta clonotypes that dominated the response ex vivo. Summed frequency of public TCR beta families distinguished CMV carriers with the relevant HLA.

TCRdb passed the reads through MiXCR, listing each CDR3 protein once. In the table there are some 940,000 distinct CDR3 sequences, roughly 30% of which are singletons. About this clonotype: The antigen is not known.

CDR1 and CDR2 from the germline V gene are SNHLY and FYNNEI. V lost 5 bases, J lost 5 bases, and 16 bases lay in between. The CDR3 loop spans 15 amino acids. The rearrangement uses TRBV2 and TRBJ2-1; D is perhaps TRBD1 (6 bases). This TCR was recovered from a human donor in good health (CMV status not recorded). Some clones in this sample may be carry-over from other donors' samples. The sample was cultured CD8+ T cells from PBMCs, taken from culture after CMV antigen stimulation. CDR3 loop: CASSFLGQGHNEQFF. CDR3 DNA sequence: TGTGCCAGCAGTTTCCTCGGGCAGGGGCACAATGAGCAGTTCTTC.